These 15 T cell receptor beta chains originate from one sample sequenced in a study of blood T cell repertoires in COVID-19. Profiling relied on immunoSEQ multiplex PCR, and the TCRdb table lists in-frame clones only, not all of them. The sample includes roughly 250,000 clones, roughly 90% of them seen just once. Sequencing input: PBMCs or T cells enriched from blood (not recorded which). Receptors were obtained from a woman younger than 45 with acute COVID-19.

CDR3 loop: CAINPGLAGDEQFF. The CDR3 coding sequence is TGTGCCATCAACCCCGGACTAGCGGGAGATGAGCAGTTCTTC. The chain employs TRBV10-3 and TRBJ2-1; 13 nucleotides agree with TRBD2. V was clipped by 7 bases and J by 8 bases; unmatched bases: 5. The V gene's germline CDR1 is ENHRY and CDR2 SYGVKD. This CDR3 is built from 14 residues.

The rearrangement joins TRBV5-1 to TRBJ1-1; D possibly corresponds to TRBD1 (5 bases). In germline, CDR1 is SGHRS, CDR2 YFSETQ. Trimming took off 1 base at V and 5 bases at J, with 12 bases between the two ends. There are 14 residues in the CDR3. CDR3 sequence: CASSLYGGVTEAFF. The CDR3 nucleotides are TGCGCCAGCAGCTTGTATGGAGGGGTGACTGAAGCTTTCTTT.

CDR3 nucleotides: TGTGCCAGCAGCGCTAAGGGACTAAAGAATGAAAAACTGTTTTTT. Its translation: CASSAKGLKNEKLFF. The V and J genes are TRBV9 and TRBJ1-4; weak D call: TRBD1 (5 bases). The V gene lost 3 bases and the J gene lost 5 bases, with 14 bases spanning the gap. The CDR3 runs 15 residues. Germline values: CDR1 SGDLS, CDR2 YYNGEE.

This chain joins TRBV2 and TRBJ1-5; tentatively, D is TRBD1 (5 bases). Trimming shortened V by 10 bases and J by 12 bases, and 28 bases separated the two germline ends. CDR1 and CDR2 from the germline V gene are SNHLY and FYNNEI. CDR3 length: 15 amino acids. The CDR3 loop reads CATSHEGPRLEGQHF. The CDR3 region has the DNA TGTGCCACCTCCCACGAGGGGCCCAGGCTGGAGGGCCAGCATTTT.

This chain uses TRBV7-9 with TRBJ2-1; TRBD1 agrees at 8 bases. The ends lost 7 bases at V and 4 bases at J; junction bases unmatched: 3. CDR1 and CDR2 from the germline V gene are SEHNR and FQNEAQ (reference sequence). CDR3 size: 13 residues. For the CDR3, the DNA is TGTGCCAGCACAGGGACAGGATACAATGAGCAGTTCTTC. Amino acid sequence: CASTGTGYNEQFF. Full variable domain (remainder filled in from reference TRBV7-9 and TRBJ2-1): DTGVSQNPRHKITKRGQNVTFRCDPISEHNRLYWYRQTLGQGPEFLTYFQNEAQLEKSRLLSDRFSAERPKGSFSTLEIQRTEQGDSAMYLCASTGTGYNEQFFGPGTRLTVL.

V gene TRBV10-3 combines with J gene TRBJ2-1; D call uncertain. Germline loops: CDR1 ENHRY, CDR2 SYGVKD. The V gene lost 6 bases and the J gene lost 6 bases, with 12 bases spanning the gap. The CDR3 is 13 residues long. In DNA form, the CDR3 reads TGTGCCATCAGGGGCCCTCGACCCAATGAGCAGTTCTTC. Protein sequence: CAIRGPRPNEQFF.

The chain joins TRBV5-6 to TRBJ2-7; 7 positions match TRBD1. The CDR3 spans 14 residues. With 2 bases clipped from V and 3 bases from J, the junction kept 5 bases outside the gene matches. Germline CDR1 and CDR2: SGHDT and YYEEEE. The CDR3 DNA follows: TGTGCCAGCAGCTTACTGACAGGGTACTACGAGCAGTACTTC. Protein: CASSLLTGYYEQYF.

The genes are TRBV5-1 and TRBJ2-7, with 7 bases matching TRBD2. Germline loops: CDR1 SGHRS, CDR2 YFSETQ. The ends lost 3 bases at V and 5 bases at J; junction bases unmatched: 14. There are 16 residues in the CDR3. CDR3 DNA sequence: TGCGCCAGCAGCTCGCGTCCGGCGGGAGAGAACAACGAGCAGTACTTC. Translating gives CASSSRPAGENNEQYF.

This chain uses TRBV7-2 with TRBJ1-3, with D perhaps matching TRBD1 (5 bases). V lost 5 bases and J 4 bases, leaving 15 bases between the germline ends. Germline V gene lookup returns CDR1 SGHTA and CDR2 FQGNSA. The CDR3 has 15 amino acids. CDR3 sequence (DNA): TGTGCCAGCAGCCGCGACAGCTTTCGCGGAAACACCATATATTTT. Translation: CASSRDSFRGNTIYF.

V and J are TRBV4-1 and TRBJ2-2, with TRBD1 matching over 7 bases. With 5 bases clipped from V and 4 bases from J, the junction kept 1 base outside the gene matches. Germline lookup yields CDR1 MGHRA and CDR2 YSYEKL. The CDR3 is 13 residues long. The CDR3: CASSSGGTGELFF. The CDR3 region has the DNA TGCGCCAGCAGCTCAGGGGGCACCGGGGAGCTGTTTTTT.

The V and J genes are TRBV7-8 and TRBJ2-2; TRBD1 matches at 10 bases. V dropped 5 bases and J dropped 5; count of bases not matched to a gene: 11. Germline-derived CDR1 and CDR2 are SGHVS and FQNEAQ. CDR3 size: 17 residues. CDR3 in amino acids: CASSGRQGARWTGELFF. CDR3 DNA sequence: TGTGCCAGCAGCGGTCGACAGGGGGCAAGATGGACCGGGGAGCTGTTTTTT. The full variable domain, completed using reference TRBV7-8 and TRBJ2-2, is GAGVSQSPRYKVAKRGQDVALRCDPISGHVSLFWYQQALGQGPEFLTYFQNEAQLDKSGLPSDRFFAERPEGSVSTLKIQRTQQEDSAVYLCASSGRQGARWTGELFFGEGSRLTVL.

The V gene is TRBV2, the J gene TRBJ1-4; 7 nucleotides agree with TRBD1. Germline CDR1 SNHLY, CDR2 FYNNEI. After removal of 6 bases from V and 8 bases from J, the junction contained 9 bases not matched to a gene. CDR3 length equals 14 residues. The CDR3: CASRPDRVREKLFF. Here the CDR3 DNA reads TGTGCCAGCAGACCCGACAGGGTTCGAGAAAAACTGTTTTTT.

The V gene is TRBV5-6, the J gene TRBJ2-5; D is undetermined. V gave up 2 bases and J gave up 2 bases, with 10 bases separating them. The CDR3 has 14 amino acids. Germline V gene lookup returns CDR1 SGHDT and CDR2 YYEEEE. The DNA for the CDR3 is TGTGCCAGCAGCTTACAACACATTCAAGAGACCCAGTACTTC. Its protein is CASSLQHIQETQYF.

The V and J genes are TRBV7-2 and TRBJ2-3; 7 bases are shared with TRBD2. CDR3 length: 17 amino acids. Germline V lookup: CDR1 SGHTA, CDR2 FQGNSA. V shed 5 bases and J 8 bases; nucleotides not matched to a gene: 19. The DNA of the CDR3 is TGTGCCAGCAGCATACGATCGGGGGGAGGATATTTTGCTACGCAGTATTTT. Translated: CASSIRSGGGYFATQYF.

The chain is built from TRBV7-9 and TRBJ2-4, with 9 bases aligning to TRBD1. Losses at the gene ends were 5 bases for V and 7 bases for J; bases not matched to a gene: 21. There are 19 residues in the CDR3. The germline gives CDR1 SEHNR, CDR2 FQNEAQ (reference sequence). For the CDR3, the DNA is TGTGCCAGCAGCCCCAGCCCCACTACGGGACAGGGAATTTACAACATTCAGTACTTC. It is translated as CASSPSPTTGQGIYNIQYF.